This T cell receptor beta chain derives from a study of T cell responses to AZD1222 COVID-19 vaccine (dated by TCRdb to about 2021). Regarding the study in general: AZD1222 recipients whose second dose came at about 4 weeks and those whose second dose came at about 12 weeks were combined into one group, since spike-specific TCR depth and breadth did not differ between the two schedules. A total of about 240 trial participants underwent TCR sequencing, of whom about 200 received two doses of AZD1222 and some 25 received two doses of the MenACWY control vaccine. Enrollment into the trials was organized by age into subgroups of 18-55, 56-69 and 70-plus years, and those subgroups contained around 150, 28 and 57 TCR-sequenced participants, respectively. Results and caveats for the whole study, not just this receptor: CD4 TCRs associated with the vaccine covered the entire spike protein, and the dominant responses were in regions 160-218 and 743-854. Conclusions about previously exposed vaccinees are limited because only 6 or 7 AZD1222 recipients were SARS-CoV-2 seropositive at baseline. Participants were mostly white British and included more females than males, and it was suggested by the authors that clonal diversity may have been underestimated. Because no day 14 peak-response samples were available, repertoires were characterized only after the peak T cell response. After two AZD1222 doses, both the breadth and the depth of spike-specific TCRs were significantly higher than at day 0 and than in MenACWY recipients. Reportedly, almost half of the unique spike-specific TCRs recognized epitopes lying outside the regions that are mutated in the B.1.351 and B.1.1.7 variants. In the small 56-69-year group, the increase in depth fell short of significance, most likely because of low power.

The CDR3 regions of human TCRbeta chains were analyzed by immunosequencing. Per the source publication's procedure: Repertoire TCRs were matched against a reference library of SARS-CoV-2-specific TCRs generated with the MIRA antigen-specificity platform. Breadth was defined as the fraction of unique TCRs that were SARS-CoV-2-associated. Depth was defined as the fraction of total T cells that were SARS-CoV-2-associated. Using the MIRA data, every spike-specific TCR was mapped to the spike region that the TCR reacted to and assigned to either a CD4 or a CD8 class. Log10-transformed breadth and depth values were compared by one-way ANOVA with Sidak's multiple comparisons tests. TCRdb obtained this table from immuneACCESS and retained in-frame rearrangements with V and J assigned. These tables miss some clones; where compared with another copy, unresolved V genes account for less than half of the shortfall, and the remainder is unexplained. V, J and clone size are taken as reported in that table, and D and trimming were inferred from the DNA itself. A total of tens of thousands of clones appear in this sample, about 78% of them only once. The biggest ten clones account for roughly 20% of the sample.

The time point label of this sample denotes: baseline before first vaccination. Vaccinee samples came from UK trials COV001 and COV002, including a single-blind randomized controlled phase 2/3 trial of AZD1222 (ChAdOx1 nCoV-19) in healthy adults. Trial participant PBMC samples were collected at day 0 and day 28 after the second dose for TCRbeta chain sequencing. The V end loses 3 bases and the J end loses 6 bases, and a stretch of 18 bases separates them. From its cysteine to its phenylalanine, the CDR3 spans 16 amino acids. Here the CDR3 DNA is all that survives: 48 bases in frame from base 1. From the germline V gene (reference sequence), CDR1 is LGHDT and CDR2 is YNNKEL. In its sample, this clone was seen a few times. The clone's antigen remains unknown. No per-base quality is available; no much larger clone lies one base away.

This TCR came from an adult in good health. The sample consisted of peripheral blood, taken on day 0 of AZD1222 vaccination. The chain was built from TRBV3-1 (or the pseudogene TRBV3-2) and TRBJ1-5; perhaps TRBD1 is the D gene, with 6 bases matching. The CDR3 reads CASSQSSGAPVQPQHF. The bases are TGTGCCAGCAGCCAGTCCTCAGGGGCTCCTGTTCAGCCCCAGCATTTT.